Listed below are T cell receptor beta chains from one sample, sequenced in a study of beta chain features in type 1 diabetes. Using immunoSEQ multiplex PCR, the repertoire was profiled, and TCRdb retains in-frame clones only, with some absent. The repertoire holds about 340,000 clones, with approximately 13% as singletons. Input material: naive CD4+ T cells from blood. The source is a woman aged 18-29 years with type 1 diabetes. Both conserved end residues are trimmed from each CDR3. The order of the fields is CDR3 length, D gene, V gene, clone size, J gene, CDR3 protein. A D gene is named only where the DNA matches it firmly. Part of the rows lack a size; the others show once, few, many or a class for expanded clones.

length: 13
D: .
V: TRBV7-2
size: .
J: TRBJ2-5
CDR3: ASSLVVGARETQY

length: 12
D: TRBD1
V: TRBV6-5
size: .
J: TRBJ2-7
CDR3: ASDTTGTGKEQY

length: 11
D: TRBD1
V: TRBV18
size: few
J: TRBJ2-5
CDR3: ASSRDRQETQY

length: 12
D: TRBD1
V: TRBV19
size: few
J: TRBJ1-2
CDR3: ASSIGDRVYGYT

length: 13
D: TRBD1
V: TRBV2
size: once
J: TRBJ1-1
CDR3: ASRIRGHLNTEAF

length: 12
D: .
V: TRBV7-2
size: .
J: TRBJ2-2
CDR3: ASSARVVYGELF

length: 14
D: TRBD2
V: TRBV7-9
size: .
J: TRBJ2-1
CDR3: ASSPLALSSYNEQF

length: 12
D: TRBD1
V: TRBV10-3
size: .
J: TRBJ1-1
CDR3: AISSDRANTEAF

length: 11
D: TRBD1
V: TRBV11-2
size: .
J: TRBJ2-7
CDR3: ASSLNRGGEQY

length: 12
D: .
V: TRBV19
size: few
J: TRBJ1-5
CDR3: ASSMSRVGEPQH

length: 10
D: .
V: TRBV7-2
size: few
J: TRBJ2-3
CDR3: ASSLPGDTQY

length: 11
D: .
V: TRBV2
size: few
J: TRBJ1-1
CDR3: ASSVIPNTEAF

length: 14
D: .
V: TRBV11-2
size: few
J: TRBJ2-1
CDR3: ASSLLLAMAYNEQF

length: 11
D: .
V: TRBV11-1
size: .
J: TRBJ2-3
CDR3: ASSLAGEDTQY

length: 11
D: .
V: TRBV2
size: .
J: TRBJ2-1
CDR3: ATTGGAANEQF

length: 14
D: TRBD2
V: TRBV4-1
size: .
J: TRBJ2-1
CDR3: ASSQGLAGGYNEQF

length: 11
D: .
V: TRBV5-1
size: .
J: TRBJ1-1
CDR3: ASSKDRGLEAF

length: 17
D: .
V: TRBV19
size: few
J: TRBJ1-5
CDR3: ASSPNNRDTTIRNQPQH

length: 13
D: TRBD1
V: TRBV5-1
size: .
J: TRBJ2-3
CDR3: ASSFKGASTDTQY

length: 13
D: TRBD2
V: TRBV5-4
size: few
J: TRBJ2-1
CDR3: ASSLPSGSGNEQF

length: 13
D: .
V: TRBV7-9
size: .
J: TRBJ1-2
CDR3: ASSFQGRPMRGYT

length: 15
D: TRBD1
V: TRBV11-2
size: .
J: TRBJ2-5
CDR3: ASSLGPGTGPQETQY